This T cell receptor (beta chain) derives from a study of CD8 T cells in Susac syndrome. Trimming took 7 bases from V and 7 from J, leaving 19 bases between them. This CDR3 comprises 14 residues. The germline V gene has CDR1 LNHDA and CDR2 SQIVND (reference sequence). An amount of RNA that ranged from roughly 0.5 to 1 ug was reverse transcribed with random hexamers. Amplification of the TCR beta CDR3 was carried out by immunoSEQ multiplex PCR, which spanned a total of 54 Vbeta and 13 Jbeta segments. TCRdb re-analysed the immunoSEQ multiplex PCR reads in MiXCR, keeping a single row per CDR3 protein. In the table there are 300,000 to 350,000 distinct CDR3 sequences, roughly 94% of which are singletons.

The sequenced sample was CD4+ T cells from PBMCs. The V call is TRBV19, the J call TRBJ1-1, with D perhaps matching TRBD1 (6 bases). The receptor's source is a human donor with multiple sclerosis. The CDR3 DNA reads TGTGCCAGTACCACCCGGGACACAGATAATGAAGCTTTCTTT. Protein sequence: CASTTRDTDNEAFF. Combining the CDR3 with reference TRBV19 and TRBJ1-1 gives the whole variable domain DGGITQSPKYLFRKEGQNVTLSCEQNLNHDAMYWYRQDPGQGLRLIYYSQIVNDFQKGDIAEGYSVSREKKESFPLTVTSAQKNPTAFYLCASTTRDTDNEAFFGQGTRLTVV.